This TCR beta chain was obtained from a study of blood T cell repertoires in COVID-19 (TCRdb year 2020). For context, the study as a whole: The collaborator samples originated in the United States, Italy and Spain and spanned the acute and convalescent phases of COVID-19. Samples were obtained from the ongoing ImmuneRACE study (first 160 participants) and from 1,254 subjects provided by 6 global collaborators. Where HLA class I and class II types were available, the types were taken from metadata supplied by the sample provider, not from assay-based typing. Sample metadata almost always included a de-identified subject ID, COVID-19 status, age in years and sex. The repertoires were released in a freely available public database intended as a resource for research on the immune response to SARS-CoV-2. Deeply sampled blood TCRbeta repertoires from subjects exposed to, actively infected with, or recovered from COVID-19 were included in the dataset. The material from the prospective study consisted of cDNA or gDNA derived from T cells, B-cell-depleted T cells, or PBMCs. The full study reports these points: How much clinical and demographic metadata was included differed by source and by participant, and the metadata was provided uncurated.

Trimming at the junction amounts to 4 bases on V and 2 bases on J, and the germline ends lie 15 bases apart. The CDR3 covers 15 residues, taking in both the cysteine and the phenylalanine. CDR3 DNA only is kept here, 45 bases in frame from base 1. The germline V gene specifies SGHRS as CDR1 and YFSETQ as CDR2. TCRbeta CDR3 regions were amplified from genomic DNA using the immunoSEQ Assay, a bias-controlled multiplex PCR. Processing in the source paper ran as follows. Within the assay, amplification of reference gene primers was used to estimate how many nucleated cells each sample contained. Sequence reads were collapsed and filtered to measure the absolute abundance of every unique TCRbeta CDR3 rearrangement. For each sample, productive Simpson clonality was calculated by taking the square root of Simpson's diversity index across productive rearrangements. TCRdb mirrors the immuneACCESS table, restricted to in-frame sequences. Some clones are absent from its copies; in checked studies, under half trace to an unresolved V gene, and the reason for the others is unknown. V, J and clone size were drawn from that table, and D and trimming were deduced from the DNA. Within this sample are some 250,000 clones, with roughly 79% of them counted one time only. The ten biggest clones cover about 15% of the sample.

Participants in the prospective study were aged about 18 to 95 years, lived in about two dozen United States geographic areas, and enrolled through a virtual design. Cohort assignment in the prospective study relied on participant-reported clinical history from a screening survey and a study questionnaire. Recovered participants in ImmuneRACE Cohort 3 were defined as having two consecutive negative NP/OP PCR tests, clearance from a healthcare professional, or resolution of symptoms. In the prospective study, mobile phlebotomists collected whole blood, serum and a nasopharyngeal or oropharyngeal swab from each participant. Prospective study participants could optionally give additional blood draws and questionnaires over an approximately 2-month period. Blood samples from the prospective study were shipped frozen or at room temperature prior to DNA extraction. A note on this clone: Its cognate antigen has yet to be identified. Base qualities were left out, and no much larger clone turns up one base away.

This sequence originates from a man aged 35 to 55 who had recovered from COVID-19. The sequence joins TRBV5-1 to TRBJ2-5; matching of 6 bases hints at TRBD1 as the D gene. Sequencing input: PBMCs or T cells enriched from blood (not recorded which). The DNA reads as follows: TGCGCCAGCAGCACTCACAAGACAGGACAAGAGACCCAGTACTTC. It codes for CASSTHKTGQETQYF.